This T cell receptor beta chain came from a study of blood T cells in healthy people across ages. Trimming stripped 5 bases from V and 3 bases from J, with 13 bases between. The CDR3 is 13 amino acids. From germline, CDR1 is DFQATT and CDR2 SNEGSKA (reference sequence). For the second PCR, which ran for roughly 6 to 11 cycles, a sample-barcoded 5' primer and a J-beta primer mix were used. Each TCR beta cDNA got a 12-nucleotide random molecular identifier. TCRdb called the 5' RACE reads again in MiXCR, with one record for every CDR3 protein. The sample shows about 640,000 distinct CDR3 sequences, roughly three fifths of them seen only once.

Input material: blood. This rearrangement joins TRBV20-1 to TRBJ1-2, with D perhaps matching TRBD1 (5 bases). The sequence came from a man aged 60 to 75 in good health. The CDR3 sequence: CSAFDRGDYGYTF. The DNA for the CDR3 is TGCAGTGCTTTCGACCGGGGCGACTATGGCTACACCTTC.